This T cell receptor (beta chain) was documented in a study of CD8+ T cells in alopecia areata. Per the germline V gene, CDR1 is SGHRS and CDR2 is YFSETQ. The CDR3 spans 14 residues. The J segment lost 8 bases and the V segment lost 4 bases, leaving 8 bases of the junction unmatched. Sequencing used cDNA as its template, made by extracting RNA and reverse transcribing it. Data came from immunoSEQ multiplex PCR; TCRdb stores just in-frame clones and leaves some out. The sample contains 200,000 or so clones, about 60% of which appear only once. The table lists this clone with a few counts. The material sequenced was CD4+ T cells sorted from blood, taken at week 0. The genes are TRBV5-1 and TRBJ1-4, with TRBD1 matching 7 bases. The sequence derives from a human donor with alopecia areata. The CDR3 is CASSDDRVGEKLFF. CDR3 bases: TGCGCCAGCAGCGACGACAGGGTAGGCGAAAAACTGTTTTTT.